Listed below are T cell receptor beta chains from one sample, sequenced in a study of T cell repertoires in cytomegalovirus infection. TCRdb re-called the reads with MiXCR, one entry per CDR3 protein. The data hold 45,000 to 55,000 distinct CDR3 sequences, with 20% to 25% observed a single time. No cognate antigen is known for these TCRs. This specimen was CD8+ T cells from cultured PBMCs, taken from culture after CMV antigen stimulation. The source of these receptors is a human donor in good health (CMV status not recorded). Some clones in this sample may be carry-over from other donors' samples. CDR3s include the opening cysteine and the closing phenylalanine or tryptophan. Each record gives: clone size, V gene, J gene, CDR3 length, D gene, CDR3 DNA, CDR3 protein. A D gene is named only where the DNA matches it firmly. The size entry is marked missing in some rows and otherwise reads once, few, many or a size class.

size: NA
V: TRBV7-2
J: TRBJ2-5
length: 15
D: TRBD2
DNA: TGTGCCAGCAGCTGGAATGCGGGAGGGCGAGAGACCCAGTACTTC
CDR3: CASSWNAGGRETQYF

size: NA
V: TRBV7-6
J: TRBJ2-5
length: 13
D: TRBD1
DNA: TGTGCCAGCAGCTTGAGACAGGGGGAGACCCAGTACTTC
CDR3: CASSLRQGETQYF

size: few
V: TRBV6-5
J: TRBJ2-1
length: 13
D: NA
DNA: TGTGCCAGCAGAGAAACGGGGGCGAATGAGCAGTTCTTC
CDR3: CASRETGANEQFF

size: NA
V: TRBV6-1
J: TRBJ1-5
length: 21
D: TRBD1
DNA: TGTGCCAGCCACAGAAACCGAGTGACCCGGGACAGGGGTTGGCTCAATCAGCCCCAGCATTTT
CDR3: CASHRNRVTRDRGWLNQPQHF

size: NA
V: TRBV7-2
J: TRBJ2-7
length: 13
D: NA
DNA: TGTGCCAGCAGCCCCGTTCCGTTCTACGAGCAGTACTTC
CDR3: CASSPVPFYEQYF

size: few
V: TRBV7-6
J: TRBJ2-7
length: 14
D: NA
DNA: TGTGCCAGCAGCCTTCTTGGGGATACCTACGAGCAGTACTTC
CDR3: CASSLLGDTYEQYF

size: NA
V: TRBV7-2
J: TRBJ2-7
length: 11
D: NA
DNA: TGTGCCAGCAGCCAGGCGTACGAGCAGTACTTC
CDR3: CASSQAYEQYF

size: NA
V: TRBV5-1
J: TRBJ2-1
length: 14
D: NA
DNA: TGCGCCAGCACCTACGAAAACTCCTACAATGAGCAGTTCTTC
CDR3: CASTYENSYNEQFF

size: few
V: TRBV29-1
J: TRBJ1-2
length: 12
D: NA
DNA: TGCAGCGCCCTCCGGGAAATCTATGGCTACACCTTC
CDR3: CSALREIYGYTF

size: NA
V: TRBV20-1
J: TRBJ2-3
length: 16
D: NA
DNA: TGCAGTGCTAGACCCCTGGGGTCGGTTAGCACAGATACGCAGTATTTT
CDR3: CSARPLGSVSTDTQYF

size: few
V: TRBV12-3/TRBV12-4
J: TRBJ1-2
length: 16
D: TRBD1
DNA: TGTGCCAGCAGTTTAGCCCGACAGGGAACGAACTATGGCTACACCTTC
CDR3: CASSLARQGTNYGYTF

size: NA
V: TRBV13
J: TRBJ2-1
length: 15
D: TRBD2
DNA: TGTGCCAGCAGCTTAGGATTTAGCGGGAGTAATGAGCAGTTCTTC
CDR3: CASSLGFSGSNEQFF

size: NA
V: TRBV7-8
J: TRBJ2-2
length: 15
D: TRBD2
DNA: TGTGCCAGCAGCTTAGATGGCGGGAGTTCCGGGGAGCTGTTTTTT
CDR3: CASSLDGGSSGELFF

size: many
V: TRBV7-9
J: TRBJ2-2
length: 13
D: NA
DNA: TGTGCCAGCGGTGCTCCGAACACCGGGGAGCTGTTTTTT
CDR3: CASGAPNTGELFF

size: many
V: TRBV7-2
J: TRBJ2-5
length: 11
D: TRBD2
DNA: TGTGCCAGCAGCACGGGGGGGACCCAGTACTTC
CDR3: CASSTGGTQYF

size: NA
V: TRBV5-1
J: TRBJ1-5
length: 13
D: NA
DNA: TGCGCCATTCAGGGTCCGTGCAATCAGCCCCAGCATTTT
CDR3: CAIQGPCNQPQHF

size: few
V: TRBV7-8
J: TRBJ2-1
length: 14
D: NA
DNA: TGTGCCAGCAGCCCATCGGCCGCCTACAATGAGCAGTTCTTC
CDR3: CASSPSAAYNEQFF

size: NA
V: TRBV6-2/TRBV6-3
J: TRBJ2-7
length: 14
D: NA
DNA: TGTGCCAGCAGCCAACGGACAGCCTCCTACGAGCAGTACTTC
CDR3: CASSQRTASYEQYF

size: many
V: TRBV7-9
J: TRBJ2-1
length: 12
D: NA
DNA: TGTGCCAGCAGCCCTGGGGGAGTTGAGCAGTTCTTC
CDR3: CASSPGGVEQFF

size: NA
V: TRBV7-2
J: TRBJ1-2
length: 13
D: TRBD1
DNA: TGTGCCAGCAGCTTGGGGGACAGGGGGGGCCACACCTTC
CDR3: CASSLGDRGGHTF

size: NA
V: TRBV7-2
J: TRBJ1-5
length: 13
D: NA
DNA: TGTGCCAGCGGTTACGGGCCTTTGAAGCCCCAGCATTTT
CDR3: CASGYGPLKPQHF

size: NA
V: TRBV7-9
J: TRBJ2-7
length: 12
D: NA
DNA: TGTGCCAGCAGCTTAGCAGGGGACTCACGGTACTTC
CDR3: CASSLAGDSRYF

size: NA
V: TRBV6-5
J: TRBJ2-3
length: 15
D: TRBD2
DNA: TGTGCCAGCAGTTACGGGGGACTAGAGGCAGATACGCAGTATTTT
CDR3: CASSYGGLEADTQYF

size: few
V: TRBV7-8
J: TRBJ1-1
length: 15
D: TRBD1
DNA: TGTGCCAGCAGCTCTCCGGGACAGGGTTGGACTGAAGCTTTCTTT
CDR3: CASSSPGQGWTEAFF

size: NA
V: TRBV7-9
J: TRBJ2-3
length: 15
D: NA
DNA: TGTGCCAGCAGCCAGACCGGGACTCTCACAGATACGCAGTATTTT
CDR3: CASSQTGTLTDTQYF

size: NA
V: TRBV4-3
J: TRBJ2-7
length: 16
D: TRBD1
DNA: TGCGCCAGCAGCCAAGATTCGGGGACAGGGGATGGAGAGCAGTACTTC
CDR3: CASSQDSGTGDGEQYF

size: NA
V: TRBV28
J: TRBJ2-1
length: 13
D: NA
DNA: TGTGCCAGCTGCCCCCCTGCCAACAATGAGCAGTTCTTC
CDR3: CASCPPANNEQFF

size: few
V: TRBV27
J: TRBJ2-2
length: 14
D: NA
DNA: TGTGCCAGCAGTTGGTCAAGGGGCACCGGGGAGCTGTTTTTT
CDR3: CASSWSRGTGELFF

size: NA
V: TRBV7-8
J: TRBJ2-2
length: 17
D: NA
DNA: TGTGCCAGCAGCCCGGATGCTATTGGTAGTATAGCGGGGGAGCTGTTTTTT
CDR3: CASSPDAIGSIAGELFF

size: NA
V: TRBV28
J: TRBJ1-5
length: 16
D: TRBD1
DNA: TGTGCCAGCAGCATCACAGGGGGCGGCTTCGGTCAGCCCCAGCATTTT
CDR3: CASSITGGGFGQPQHF

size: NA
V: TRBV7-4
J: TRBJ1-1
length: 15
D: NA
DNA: TGTGCCAGCAGCCCCCGGGGGGACATGAACACTGAAGCTTTCTTT
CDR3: CASSPRGDMNTEAFF

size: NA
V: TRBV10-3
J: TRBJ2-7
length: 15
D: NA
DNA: TGTGCCATCAGTGAGGACAGATTGAGCTCCTACGAGCAGTACTTC
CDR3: CAISEDRLSSYEQYF

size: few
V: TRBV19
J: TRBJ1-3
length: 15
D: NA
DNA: TGTGCCAGTAGTCTCGCCCGAGGGGTTGGAAACACCATATATTTT
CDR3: CASSLARGVGNTIYF

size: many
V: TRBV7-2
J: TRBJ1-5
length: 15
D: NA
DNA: TGTGCCAGCAGCCCTTGGGGGAATAGCAATCAGCCCCAGCATTTT
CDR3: CASSPWGNSNQPQHF

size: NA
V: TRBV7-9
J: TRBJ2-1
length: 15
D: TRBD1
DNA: TGTGCCAGCACCCCCGGGACAGGGACCTACAATGAGCAGTTCTTC
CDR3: CASTPGTGTYNEQFF

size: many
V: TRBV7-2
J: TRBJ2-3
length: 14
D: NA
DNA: TGTGCCAGCAGCCCGGCACAGGGAACAGATACGCAGTATTTT
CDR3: CASSPAQGTDTQYF

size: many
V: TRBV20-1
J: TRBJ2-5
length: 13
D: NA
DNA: TGCAGTGCTAGAGATATAGGGCAAGAGACCCAGTACTTC
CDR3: CSARDIGQETQYF

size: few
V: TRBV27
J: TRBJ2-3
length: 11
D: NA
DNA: TGTGCCAGCAGTTTATTCGATACGCAGTATTTT
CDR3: CASSLFDTQYF

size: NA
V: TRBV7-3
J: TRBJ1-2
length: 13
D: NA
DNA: TGTGCCAGCAGCCCTGGCTCGAACTATGGCTACACCTTC
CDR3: CASSPGSNYGYTF

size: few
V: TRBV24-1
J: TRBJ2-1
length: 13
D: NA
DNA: TGTGCCACCAGTGAGGGTGGCCACAATGAGCAGTTCTTC
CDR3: CATSEGGHNEQFF

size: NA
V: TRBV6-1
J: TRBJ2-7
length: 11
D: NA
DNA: TGTGCCAGTGACGGATATTACGAGCAGTACTTC
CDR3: CASDGYYEQYF

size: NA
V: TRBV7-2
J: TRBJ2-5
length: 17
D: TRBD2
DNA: TGTGCCAGCAGCTTAGAACTAGCGGGGGGGCGTCGGGAGACCCAGTACTTC
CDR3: CASSLELAGGRRETQYF

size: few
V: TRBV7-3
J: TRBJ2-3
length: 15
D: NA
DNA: TGTGCCAGCAGCTTGGCGGGAAGGGTTTTAGATACGCAGTATTTT
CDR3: CASSLAGRVLDTQYF

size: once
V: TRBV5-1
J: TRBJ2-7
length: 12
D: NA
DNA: TGCGCCAGCAGCTTGGAAGGGCAAGAAAAGTACTTC
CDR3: CASSLEGQEKYF

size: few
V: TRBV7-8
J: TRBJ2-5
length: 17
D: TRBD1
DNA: TGTGCCAGCAGCTTAGGATGGGACAGAGGAGTACAAGAGACCCAGTACTTC
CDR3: CASSLGWDRGVQETQYF

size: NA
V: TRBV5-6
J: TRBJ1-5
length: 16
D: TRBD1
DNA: TGTGCCAGCAGCCCCGGGAGGGAGGGGGCGGATCAGCCCCAGCATTTT
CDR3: CASSPGREGADQPQHF

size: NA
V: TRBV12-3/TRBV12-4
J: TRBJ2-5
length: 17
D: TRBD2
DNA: TGTGCCAGCAGTTTAGGGACTAGCGGGTGGTACCAAGAGACCCAGTACTTC
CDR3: CASSLGTSGWYQETQYF

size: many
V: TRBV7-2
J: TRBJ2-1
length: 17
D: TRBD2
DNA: TGTGCCAGCAGCCCCAACGGGGGGGCGGGAAGGTACAATGAGCAGTTCTTC
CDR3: CASSPNGGAGRYNEQFF

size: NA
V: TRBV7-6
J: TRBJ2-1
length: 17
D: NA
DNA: TGTGCCAGCAGCTTACGCGGTAGCGAGTTCCTCGGCAATGAGCAGTTCTTC
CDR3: CASSLRGSEFLGNEQFF

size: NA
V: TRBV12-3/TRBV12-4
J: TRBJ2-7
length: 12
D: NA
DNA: TGTGCCAGCAGGCACAGCGGGGACAAGGAGTACTTC
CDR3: CASRHSGDKEYF

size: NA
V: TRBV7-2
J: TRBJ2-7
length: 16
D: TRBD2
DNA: TGTGCCAGCAGCCCGACTAGGCGGGGGGGCTCCTACGAGCAGTACTTC
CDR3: CASSPTRRGGSYEQYF

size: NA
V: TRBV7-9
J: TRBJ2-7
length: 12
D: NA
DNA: TGTGCCAGCAGCCCCTCGGACTACGAGCAGTACTTC
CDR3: CASSPSDYEQYF

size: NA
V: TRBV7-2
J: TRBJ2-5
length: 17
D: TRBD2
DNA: TGTGCCAGCAGCCAAACCACTAGCGGGGGGGCCGAGGAGACCCAGTACTTC
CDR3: CASSQTTSGGAEETQYF

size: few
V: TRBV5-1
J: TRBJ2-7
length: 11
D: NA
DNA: TGCGCCAGCAGCCGGACTGGCGAGCAGTACTTC
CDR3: CASSRTGEQYF